The clone carrying this T cell receptor beta chain came up many times. Its antigen is currently unknown. The sorted libraries started from around 970,000 CD4+ or CD8+ T cells. This sample was included in a study of neurological immune-mediated disorders. Study-level points and caveats: The greatest TCR clonal expansion appeared in HTLV-1-associated myelopathy and the smallest, falling below healthy controls, in multiple sclerosis.

This CDR3 comprises 14 residues. Trimming removed 4 bases at V and 0 bases at J, with 9 bases between. In germline, CDR1 is MNHNS, CDR2 SASEGT. 5'RACE with 10-nucleotide random UMIs generated the cDNA. A single run covered 15-18 subjects with over 170 million TCR-beta sequences. TCRdb called the 5' RACE reads again in MiXCR, with one record for every CDR3 protein. The sample lists approximately 50,000 distinct CDR3 sequences; around 5.8% were seen once. This chain uses TRBV6-1 with TRBJ1-1; D possibly corresponds to TRBD1 (5 bases). The origin of this receptor is a young woman with multiple sclerosis. What was sequenced was CD4+ T cells from blood. CDR3 bases: TGTGCCAGCAGTGTGGAGGGGATGAACACTGAAGCTTTCTTT. Translating gives CASSVEGMNTEAFF.